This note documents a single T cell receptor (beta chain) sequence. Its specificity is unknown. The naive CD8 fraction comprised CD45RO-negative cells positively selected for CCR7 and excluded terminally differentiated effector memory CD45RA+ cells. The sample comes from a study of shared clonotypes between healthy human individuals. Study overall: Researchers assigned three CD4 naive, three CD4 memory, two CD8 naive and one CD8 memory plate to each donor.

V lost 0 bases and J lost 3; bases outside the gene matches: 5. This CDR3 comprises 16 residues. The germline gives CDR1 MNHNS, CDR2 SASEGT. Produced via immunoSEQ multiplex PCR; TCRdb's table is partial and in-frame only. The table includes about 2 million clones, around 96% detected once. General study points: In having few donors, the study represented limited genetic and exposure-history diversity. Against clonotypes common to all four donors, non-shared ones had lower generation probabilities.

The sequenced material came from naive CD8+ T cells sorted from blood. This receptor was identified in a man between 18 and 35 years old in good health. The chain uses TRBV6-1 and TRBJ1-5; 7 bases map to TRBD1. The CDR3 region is CASSEALRGLNQPQHF. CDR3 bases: TGTGCCAGCAGTGAAGCGCTGAGGGGGCTCAATCAGCCCCAGCATTTT.